This record concerns one T cell receptor (beta chain) sequence. This entry comes from a study of blood T cell repertoires in COVID-19. Some clones are missing from TCRdb's copy, which holds only in-frame ones; the method was immunoSEQ multiplex PCR. The sample has 150,000 or so clones; roughly 84% are singletons. This TCR was sampled from a woman aged 55 to 70 with acute or convalescent COVID-19. The source material was peripheral blood.

The CDR3 spells CATSRAGTEEGHEQFF. The DNA of the CDR3 is TGTGCCACCAGCAGAGCAGGGACAGAAGAGGGACATGAGCAGTTCTTC. V usage is TRBV15 and J usage is TRBJ2-1; 7 bases map to TRBD1. CDR3 length equals 16 residues. Germline values: CDR1 LNHNV, CDR2 YYDKDF (reference sequence). Trimming removed 1 base from V and 8 bases from J; junction bases left unmatched: 11.